A selection of T cell receptor beta chains follows, all from one sample in a study of control samples from healthy donors and cancer patients. Here immunoSEQ multiplex PCR was the method, and the copy in TCRdb shows in-frame clones only, minus some. The repertoire includes 50,000 or so clones, approximately 94% of them detected once, and 0.9% to 1.2% sits in the top ten. Sequenced input: blood. The source is a woman aged 18 to 35 in good health. Each CDR3 is given with its conserved first and last residue. The order of the fields is V gene, D gene, J gene, clone size, CDR3 protein, CDR3 DNA. A D gene is named only where the DNA matches it firmly. Clone size is given for some rows only: seen once, a few or many times, or a class if the clone is expanded.

>TRBV5-4|-|TRBJ2-7|few
CASSLVGRGGHEQYF
TGTGCCAGCAGCTTGGTGGGACGGGGCGGGCACGAGCAGTACTTC
>TRBV7-9|TRBD2|TRBJ2-3|-
CASSFPTSGVADTQYF
TGTGCCAGCAGCTTTCCGACTAGCGGGGTGGCAGATACGCAGTATTTT
>TRBV7-9|-|TRBJ1-4|-
CASSTPGGVAEKLFF
TGTGCCAGCAGCACCCCGGGAGGGGTAGCTGAAAAACTGTTTTTT
>TRBV7-6|-|TRBJ1-5|-
CASSPEQGSNQPQHF
TGTGCCAGCAGCCCGGAACAGGGAAGCAATCAGCCCCAGCATTTT
>TRBV5-4|-|TRBJ2-7|-
CASSLVSDYEQYF
TGTGCCAGCAGCTTGGTGTCCGATTACGAGCAGTACTTC
>TRBV9|TRBD2|TRBJ2-1|-
CASSVEGLAGDNEQFF
TGTGCCAGCAGCGTAGAAGGACTAGCGGGCGACAATGAGCAGTTCTTC
>TRBV9|-|TRBJ2-7|-
CASRDSSYEQYF
TGTGCCAGCAGGGACAGCTCCTACGAGCAGTACTTC
>TRBV4-2|-|TRBJ2-3|-
CASSPYQELQGLYPTDTQYF
TGTGCCAGCAGCCCCTACCAAGAACTACAGGGACTCTACCCTACAGATACGCAGTATTTT
>TRBV19|-|TRBJ2-7|-
CASGAGTSFREQYF
TGTGCCAGTGGGGCGGGGACCTCCTTTCGGGAGCAGTACTTC
>TRBV4-1|-|TRBJ2-5|-
CASSQPAVGGQETQYF
TGCGCCAGCAGCCAACCGGCCGTAGGGGGCCAAGAGACCCAGTACTTC
>TRBV7-6|TRBD1|TRBJ2-1|-
CASSPGTAPYNEQFF
TGTGCCAGCAGCCCCGGGACAGCCCCTTACAATGAGCAGTTCTTC
>TRBV15|-|TRBJ1-1|once
CATSREGTAGAFF
TGTGCCACCAGCAGAGAGGGGACTGCCGGAGCTTTCTTT
>TRBV19|-|TRBJ2-1|-
CASSIQGRNEQFF
TGTGCCAGTAGTATACAGGGGAGGAATGAGCAGTTCTTC
>TRBV28|-|TRBJ1-2|-
CASRTGRQVGGYTF
TGTGCCAGCCGTACCGGGAGACAGGTGGGAGGCTACACCTTC
>TRBV19|-|TRBJ1-3|-
CASSIDHGGTGNTIYF
TGTGCCAGTAGTATAGATCACGGAGGGACGGGAAACACCATATATTTT
>TRBV5-1|TRBD1|TRBJ1-1|-
CASSLAGQGTGTEAFF
TGCGCCAGCAGCTTGGCCGGACAGGGTACGGGCACTGAAGCTTTCTTT
>TRBV27|-|TRBJ2-7|-
CASSSQPGHEQYF
TGTGCCAGCAGTTCACAACCGGGGCACGAGCAGTACTTC
>TRBV2|-|TRBJ2-1|-
CASSDPSPNEQFF
TGTGCCAGCAGTGATCCGAGCCCCAATGAGCAGTTCTTC
>TRBV4-2|-|TRBJ1-2|once
CASSQEGATYTTF
TGTGCCAGCAGCCAAGAGGGGGCTACATACACGACCTTC
>TRBV30|-|TRBJ2-7|-
CAWGDYYEQYF
TGTGCCTGGGGAGACTACTACGAGCAGTACTTC
>TRBV20-1|-|TRBJ1-2|-
CSAPRYGYTF
TGCAGTGCTCCCCGCTATGGCTACACCTTC
>TRBV19|TRBD1|TRBJ2-7|-
CASSATGGYEQYF
TGTGCCAGTAGTGCAACAGGGGGCTACGAGCAGTACTTC
>TRBV2|TRBD2|TRBJ2-1|-
CASSPGGFSHEQFF
TGTGCCAGCAGTCCGGGGGGTTTCTCTCATGAGCAGTTCTTC
>TRBV19|TRBD1|TRBJ2-1|-
CASNPGTGESNEQFF
TGTGCCAGTAATCCAGGGACAGGGGAAAGCAATGAGCAGTTCTTC
>TRBV3-1/TRBV3-2|TRBD2|TRBJ2-1|-
CASSLLAGASYNEQFF
TGTGCCAGCAGCCTATTAGCGGGGGCGTCCTACAATGAGCAGTTCTTC
>TRBV6-2/TRBV6-3|TRBD2|TRBJ2-3|once
CASSPGLAPTDTQYF
TGTGCCAGCAGTCCGGGACTAGCACCTACAGATACGCAGTATTTT
>TRBV7-6|-|TRBJ2-7|-
CASSSSQVLSSYEQYF
TGTGCCAGCAGCTCAAGCCAGGTTCTGAGCTCCTACGAGCAGTACTTC
>TRBV24-1|-|TRBJ2-1|-
CATSDSGDEQFF
TGTGCCACCAGTGATTCGGGCGATGAGCAGTTCTTC
>TRBV12-3/TRBV12-4|-|TRBJ1-4|-
CASRNGEKLFF
TGTGCCAGCAGGAATGGGGAAAAACTGTTTTTT
>TRBV5-1|TRBD2|TRBJ2-3|-
CASTPGAGGPGTDTQYF
TGCGCCAGCACCCCGGGAGCGGGGGGGCCGGGCACAGATACGCAGTATTTT
>TRBV9|TRBD1|TRBJ2-3|-
CASSPTGSTDTQYF
TGTGCCAGCTCTCCGACAGGGAGCACAGATACGCAGTATTTT
>TRBV18|TRBD1|TRBJ2-5|-
CASSPPGQHQETQYF
TGTGCCAGCTCACCACCGGGACAGCACCAAGAGACCCAGTACTTC
>TRBV2|-|TRBJ1-4|-
CASSEMGRVNEKLFF
TGTGCCAGCAGTGAGATGGGCAGAGTCAATGAAAAACTGTTTTTT
>TRBV4-2|TRBD2|TRBJ2-2|-
CASSQAESGGAEELFF
TGTGCCAGCAGCCAAGCAGAAAGCGGGGGGGCGGAGGAGCTGTTTTTT
>TRBV27|-|TRBJ2-5|-
CASSLAGFETQYF
TGTGCCAGCAGCCTCGCCGGCTTTGAGACCCAGTACTTC
>TRBV19|-|TRBJ2-5|-
CASSIPGQETQYF
TGTGCCAGTAGTATTCCGGGGCAAGAGACCCAGTACTTC
>TRBV6-5|-|TRBJ1-1|-
CASSPPGRMNTEAFF
TGTGCCAGCAGCCCCCCGGGACGGATGAACACTGAAGCTTTCTTT
>TRBV6-2/TRBV6-3|-|TRBJ2-1|-
CASSPSGTYNEQFF
TGTGCCAGCAGCCCCTCCGGGACATACAATGAGCAGTTCTTC
>TRBV9|-|TRBJ1-1|-
CASSVEVGGNTEAFF
TGTGCCAGCAGCGTAGAGGTAGGGGGGAACACTGAAGCTTTCTTT
>TRBV7-8|-|TRBJ2-1|-
CASSYLEGGQNEQFF
TGTGCCAGCAGCTATTTGGAAGGGGGGCAGAATGAGCAGTTCTTC
>TRBV14|-|TRBJ1-1|-
CASSLLGVNTEAFF
TGTGCCAGCAGCCTGCTTGGCGTGAACACTGAAGCTTTCTTT
>TRBV7-3|-|TRBJ1-1|-
CASSSGTYGEAFF
TGTGCCAGCAGCTCCGGGACGTACGGTGAAGCTTTCTTT
>TRBV9|TRBD1|TRBJ1-2|-
CASSVTGTVGNGYTF
TGTGCCAGCAGCGTAACCGGGACAGTAGGTAATGGCTACACCTTC